This record concerns one T cell receptor (beta chain) sequence. What it recognizes is unknown. The primer mix had 60 Vbeta and 13 Jbeta primers. TCRdb keeps only in-frame clones here, not all; method: immunoSEQ multiplex PCR. There are about 230,000 clones in the sample; roughly 78% occur only once, and under 0.6% lies in the top ten. This sample is part of a study of cytomegalovirus exposure and HLA in healthy donors. Study at large: Genotyping showed roughly 77% of roughly 400 donors falling in the Caucasian-associated ancestry cluster.

Study-wide points: Within the data, a cluster of highly shared sequence variants was likely a sequencing artifact.

Sequencing was carried out using PBMCs. This clonotype was obtained from a boy between 10 and 17 years old in good health and CMV-seronegative.

CDR3 coding DNA: TGTGCCAGCAGCTCCGGACTAGCGGGGCCAACAGATACGCAGTATTTT. Amino acids: CASSSGLAGPTDTQYF. The chain is built from TRBV7-3 and TRBJ2-3; TRBD2 aligns across 12 bases. Germline V gives CDR1 SGHTA, CDR2 FQGTGA. The CDR3 runs 16 residues. Trimming cost V 4 bases and J 3 bases; bases outside gene matches: 5.